This section outlines one T cell receptor beta chain sequence together with its context. This sample is drawn from a study of blood T cell repertoires in COVID-19. Looking at the study overall: T cells, B-cell-depleted T cells, or PBMCs provided the cDNA or gDNA that served as material.

This CDR3 contains 11 residues. Germline V gene data show CDR1 as SGHTS and CDR2 as YDEGEE. The ends were cut back, 6 bases at V and 9 bases at J, with 10 bases in the middle. Clones were read by immunoSEQ multiplex PCR, and TCRdb kept only the in-frame ones, dropping some. The sample lists about 43,000 clones, about nine tenths occurring once. The chain is built from TRBV5-8 and TRBJ1-5; unclear D gene. The material sequenced was peripheral blood. This TCR was sampled from a woman older than 75 with active COVID-19. CDR3: CASTAVGPQHF. The CDR3 bases are TGTGCCAGCACCGCGGTGGGGCCCCAGCATTTT.